The 27 T cell receptor beta chains given below trace back to one sample, sequenced in a study of cytomegalovirus exposure and HLA in healthy donors. PCR was performed using 60 Vbeta and 13 Jbeta primers. Sequenced by immunoSEQ multiplex PCR; TCRdb stores in-frame clones only, minus some. The sample has approximately 130,000 clones, over 75% seen once. Material: PBMCs. Receptor source: a woman in her 40s in good health and CMV-seropositive.

The chain combines TRBV29-1 with TRBJ1-1; perhaps TRBD1 as D (5 bases). CDR1 and CDR2 from the germline V gene are SQVTM and ANQGSEA. Deletions cut 2 bases from V and 0 bases from J, with 7 bases between. CDR3 length: 13 residues. DNA for the CDR3: TGCAGCGTTGAACGACAGTTGAACACTGAAGCTTTCTTT. It yields the protein CSVERQLNTEAFF.

V is TRBV6-4 and J is TRBJ2-1; 9 bases map to TRBD2. V shed 0 bases and J 6 bases; nucleotides not matched to a gene: 9. CDR1 and CDR2 (germline): MRHNA, SNTAGT. The CDR3 runs to 17 residues. The CDR3: CASSDSVAGVGGNEQFF. CDR3 sequence (DNA): TGTGCCAGCAGTGACTCTGTAGCGGGAGTAGGGGGCAATGAGCAGTTCTTC.

The chain is built from TRBV27 and TRBJ2-7; 10 bases are a match to TRBD1. J was trimmed by 2 bases and V by 6 bases; bases with no gene match: 7. The CDR3 sequence is 15 residues long. From germline, CDR1 is MNHEY and CDR2 SMNVEV (reference sequence). The CDR3 DNA is TGTGCCAGCAGACCGGGACAGGGGAGAACCTACGAGCAGTACTTC. It encodes CASRPGQGRTYEQYF.

The J gene is TRBJ2-5, the V gene TRBV5-6; perhaps TRBD1 as D (5 bases). V lost 0 bases and J lost 3, with 9 bases in between. The germline V gene encodes CDR1 SGHDT and CDR2 YYEEEE. The CDR3 is made up of 14 amino acids. CDR3 amino acids: CASSLAQGKETQYF. The CDR3 DNA reads as TGTGCCAGCAGCTTGGCGCAGGGAAAAGAGACCCAGTACTTC. The complete variable domain, with remaining parts taken from reference TRBV5-6 and TRBJ2-5, reads DAGVTQSPTHLIKTRGQQVTLRCSPKSGHDTVSWYQQALGQGPQFIFQYYEEEERQRGNFPDRFSGHQFPNYSSELNVNALLLGDSALYLCASSLAQGKETQYFGPGTRLLVL.

This clone showed up just a few times. The gene calls are TRBV11-2 and TRBJ2-3; 11 bases are a match to TRBD2. Germline V gene lookup returns CDR1 SGHAT and CDR2 FQNNGV. Losses at the gene ends were 5 bases for V and 2 bases for J; bases not matched to a gene: 6. The CDR3 loop spans 16 amino acids. The CDR3 spells CASSPSSGGITDTQYF. DNA for the CDR3: TGTGCCAGCAGCCCATCTAGCGGGGGGATCACAGATACGCAGTATTTT.

The DNA for the CDR3 is TGTGCCAGCAGCGCTCCGGGACTGCTGAACACTGAAGCTTTCTTT. Protein product: CASSAPGLLNTEAFF. This chain connects TRBV25-1 to TRBJ1-1; possibly TRBD1 for D (5 bases). Trimming removed 6 bases at V and 0 bases at J, with 14 bases between. The CDR3 is 15 amino acids. The germline gives CDR1 MGHDK, CDR2 SYGVNS.

This chain uses TRBV2 with TRBJ2-1; 9 positions agree with TRBD1. The CDR3 is made up of 16 amino acids. J gave up 6 bases and V 0 bases, and 6 bases lay outside the gene matches. Germline CDR1 and CDR2: SNHLY and FYNNEI. CDR3 DNA sequence: TGTGCCAGCAGTGAAGCCCCCATGACAGGGGGCAATGAGCAGTTCTTC. Translating gives CASSEAPMTGGNEQFF.

The chain employs TRBV4-3 and TRBJ2-7; TRBD2 aligns across 12 bases. There are 16 residues in the CDR3. V lost 5 bases and J lost 4; bases outside the gene matches: 9. Germline CDR1 reads LGHNA; CDR2 reads YSLEER. CDR3 DNA: TGCGCCAGCAGCGAGACGAGGCTAGCGGGAGGGTACGAGCAGTACTTC. Its protein product is CASSETRLAGGYEQYF.

The chain carries TRBV19 and TRBJ2-7; 8 bases are a match to TRBD1. Germline CDR1 is LNHDA and CDR2 is SQIVND (reference sequence). With V trimmed by 4 bases and J by 3 bases, 2 bases remained unmatched. This CDR3 has 13 amino acids. CDR3 amino acids: CASSTGQGYEQYF. CDR3 nucleotides: TGTGCCAGTAGTACTGGACAGGGCTACGAGCAGTACTTC.

Worth noting for this clone: This same CDR3 is encoded by further DNA sequences in the sample. This chain uses TRBV19 with TRBJ2-7; D remains ambiguous. The V and J ends lost 3 bases and 0 bases respectively, with 9 bases between them. Germline CDR1 and CDR2: LNHDA and SQIVND (reference sequence). This CDR3 spans 14 amino acids. The CDR3 DNA reads as TGTGCCAGTAGTATCGGCGGCAGCTCCTACGAGCAGTACTTC. Translation gives CASSIGGSSYEQYF.

This clone was found once. The chain joins TRBV9 to TRBJ2-3, with 11 bases that match TRBD2. Per germline, CDR1 SGDLS and CDR2 YYNGEE. V was pared by 3 bases and J by 2 bases, with 5 bases of the junction left unmatched. CDR3 length: 16 residues. The CDR3 loop is CASSDTSGGYTDTQYF. The CDR3 nucleotides are TGTGCCAGCAGCGATACTAGCGGGGGATACACAGATACGCAGTATTTT. The variable domain in full, with the rest retrieved from reference TRBV9 and TRBJ2-3, is DSGVTQTPKHLITATGQRVTLRCSPRSGDLSVYWYQQSLDQGLQFLIQYYNGEERAKGNILERFSAQQFPDLHSELNLSSLELGDSALYFCASSDTSGGYTDTQYFGPGTRLTVL.

The gene calls are TRBV9 and TRBJ2-7; tentatively, D is TRBD1 (6 bases). The germline V and J ends were trimmed by 4 bases and 3 bases, with 20 bases remaining between them. CDR1 and CDR2 from the germline V gene are SGDLS and YYNGEE. The CDR3 spans 16 residues. This chain's CDR3 is CASSTQTGRGDYEQYF. DNA for the CDR3: TGTGCCAGCAGCACCCAAACGGGCAGGGGAGACTACGAGCAGTACTTC.

V usage is TRBV6-5 and J usage is TRBJ2-3, with 13 positions matching TRBD2. The CDR3 runs to 16 residues. V lost 4 bases, J lost 2 bases, and 3 bases stayed unmatched. Germline V gives CDR1 MNHEY, CDR2 SVGAGI. CDR3 bases: TGTGCCAGCAGTTTTACTAGCGGGAGGGTCACAGATACGCAGTATTTT. Translating it yields CASSFTSGRVTDTQYF.

The gene calls are TRBV9 and TRBJ1-4; weak D call: TRBD1 (5 bases). The V end was cut by 3 bases, the J end by 15 bases, with 18 bases between. This CDR3 has 13 amino acids. Germline loops: CDR1 SGDLS, CDR2 YYNGEE. CDR3 sequence: CASSASSGSQLFF. In DNA form, the CDR3 reads TGTGCCAGCAGCGCCTCATCAGGGTCGCAGTTGTTTTTT.

The chain recombines TRBV7-8 with TRBJ1-2; TRBD1 aligns across 9 bases. V gave up 2 bases and J gave up 0 bases; unmatched junction bases: 4. CDR1 and CDR2 from the germline V gene are SGHVS and FQNEAQ. The CDR3 is 16 amino acids. CDR3 region: CASSLLTGGSNYGYTF. The CDR3 DNA follows: TGTGCCAGCAGCTTACTCACAGGGGGCTCTAACTATGGCTACACCTTC.

The chain is built from TRBV29-1 and TRBJ1-5; D remains ambiguous. CDR3 length: 14 residues. Germline CDR1 is SQVTM and CDR2 is ANQGSEA. Trimming removed 6 bases from V and 0 bases from J, with 12 bases in between. DNA of the CDR3: TGCAGCGTCGGCGAAGGAGTTAGCAATCAGCCCCAGCATTTT. Translated: CSVGEGVSNQPQHF. Complete variable domain (other parts from reference TRBV29-1 and TRBJ1-5): SAVISQKPSRDICQRGTSLTIQCQVDSQVTMMFWYRQQPGQSLTLIATANQGSEATYESGFVIDKFPISRPNLTFSTLTVSNMSPEDSSIYLCSVGEGVSNQPQHFGDGTRLSIL.

The chain couples TRBV5-1 to TRBJ2-5; TRBD2 matches at 11 bases. This CDR3 spans 16 amino acids. After removal of 2 bases from V and 5 bases from J, the junction contained 8 bases not matched to a gene. Germline CDR1 SGHRS, CDR2 YFSETQ. The CDR3 here is CASSLASGGLGETQYF. The DNA for the CDR3 is TGCGCCAGCAGCTTAGCTAGCGGGGGGCTTGGGGAGACCCAGTACTTC. The complete variable domain, with remaining parts taken from reference TRBV5-1 and TRBJ2-5, reads KAGVTQTPRYLIKTRGQQVTLSCSPISGHRSVSWYQQTPGQGLQFLFEYFSETQRNKGNFPGRFSGRQFSNSRSEMNVSTLELGDSALYLCASSLASGGLGETQYFGPGTRLLVL.

The rearrangement joins TRBV7-8 to TRBJ2-1, with 11 bases fitting TRBD2. CDR3 length: 17 amino acids. From germline, CDR1 is SGHVS and CDR2 FQNEAQ. After removal of 2 bases from V and 3 bases from J, the junction contained 6 bases not matched to a gene. CDR3 region: CASSLQTSGANYNEQFF. The CDR3 DNA is TGTGCCAGCAGCTTACAGACTAGCGGGGCAAACTACAATGAGCAGTTCTTC.

This clone was detected a few times. The V gene is TRBV6-1, the J gene TRBJ2-7; TRBD1 aligns across 7 bases. Germline CDR1 reads MNHNS; CDR2 reads SASEGT. V was pared by 4 bases and J by 2 bases, with 2 bases of the junction left unmatched. This CDR3 region has 13 residues. CDR3 protein: CASSADRTYEQYF. CDR3 bases: TGTGCCAGCAGTGCGGACAGGACCTACGAGCAGTACTTC.

The chain couples TRBV5-1 to TRBJ2-7, with a weak D call TRBD1 (6 bases). The germline CDR1 and CDR2 sequences are SGHRS and YFSETQ. The CDR3 has 15 amino acids. Trimming left V 0 bases short and J 5 bases short, with 15 bases between. CDR3 DNA sequence: TGCGCCAGCAGCTTGGCCCCAAGGGGGAGAAACGAGCAGTACTTC. As protein: CASSLAPRGRNEQYF.

The chain is built from TRBV5-4 and TRBJ2-1; D gene uncertain. This CDR3 has 11 amino acids. V was pared by 5 bases and J by 8 bases, with 8 bases between. CDR1 SGHNT and CDR2 YYREEE come from the germline V gene (reference sequence). The CDR3 DNA reads as TGTGCCAGCAGTATCACGGATGAGCAGTTCTTC. This encodes CASSITDEQFF.

Comment on this clone: An end of the junction differs from the germline gene, which may be a read error. J is TRBJ2-1 and V is TRBV7-7; unclear D gene. CDR1 is SSHAT and CDR2 is FNYEAQ in the germline V gene (reference sequence). The CDR3 runs 16 residues. CDR3 in DNA: TGTGCTAGCAGCTCAAACCAGGCCGGCTCCTACAATGAGCAGTTCTTC. Amino acid sequence: CASSSNQAGSYNEQFF.

The chain has TRBV4-1 and TRBJ2-7; the D gene is possibly TRBD2 (6 bases). The germline V gene has CDR1 MGHRA and CDR2 YSYEKL. Trimming took 0 bases from V and 3 from J, leaving 9 bases between them. CDR3 length: 14 residues. This CDR3 is CASSQDLGGYEQYF. CDR3 coding DNA: TGCGCCAGCAGCCAAGATTTGGGGGGCTACGAGCAGTACTTC.

V usage is TRBV6-5 and J usage is TRBJ2-3; 10 bases line up with TRBD2. Per the germline V gene, CDR1 is MNHEY and CDR2 is SVGAGI. This CDR3 comprises 15 residues. With V trimmed by 4 bases and J by 6 bases, 7 bases remained unmatched. The CDR3 here is CASSFLAGGADTQYF. In nucleotides, the CDR3 is TGTGCCAGCAGTTTTTTAGCGGGAGGCGCGGATACGCAGTATTTT.

This clone was seen more than once but under ten times. The gene calls are TRBV2 and TRBJ2-5, with 14 bases lining up with TRBD2. Germline assignment: CDR1 SNHLY and CDR2 FYNNEI. Losses at the gene ends were 2 bases for V and 5 bases for J; bases not matched to a gene: 4. CDR3 length: 16 residues. The chain's CDR3 is CASSERTSGGQETQYF. CDR3 DNA: TGTGCCAGCAGTGAAAGGACTAGCGGGGGGCAGGAGACCCAGTACTTC.

The V gene is TRBV19, the J gene TRBJ1-5; perhaps TRBD1 as D (6 bases). Per the germline V gene, CDR1 is LNHDA and CDR2 is SQIVND (reference sequence). Trimming removed 5 bases at V and 1 base at J, with 15 bases between. The CDR3 contains 16 residues. This CDR3 is CASSLEGRGSNQPQHF. The CDR3, as DNA: TGTGCCAGTAGTCTTGAGGGCAGGGGAAGCAATCAGCCCCAGCATTTT.

The V gene is TRBV10-3, the J gene TRBJ2-2, with 8 bases matching TRBD1. Germline-derived CDR1 and CDR2 are ENHRY and SYGVKD. The J segment lost 4 bases and the V segment lost 6 bases, leaving 4 bases of the junction unmatched. The CDR3 runs 14 residues. CDR3 amino acids: CAIREQGATGELFF. The CDR3 DNA sequence: TGTGCCATCAGAGAGCAGGGGGCCACCGGGGAGCTGTTTTTT.